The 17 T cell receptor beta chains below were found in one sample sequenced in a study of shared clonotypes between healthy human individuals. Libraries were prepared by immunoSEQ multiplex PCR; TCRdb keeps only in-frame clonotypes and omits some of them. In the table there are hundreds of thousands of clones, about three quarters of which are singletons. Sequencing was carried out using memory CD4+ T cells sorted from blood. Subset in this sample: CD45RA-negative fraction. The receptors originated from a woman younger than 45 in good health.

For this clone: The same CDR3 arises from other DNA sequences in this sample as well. This CDR3 reads CASSPLGDTEAFF. Here the CDR3 DNA reads TGTGCCAGCTCACCATTAGGGGACACTGAAGCTTTCTTT. V gene TRBV18 combines with J gene TRBJ1-1; D perhaps matches TRBD1 (5 bases). CDR1 is KGHSH, CDR2 LQKENI, per germline. This CDR3 spans 13 amino acids. V lost 2 bases to trimming and J lost 3 bases, with 7 bases between them.

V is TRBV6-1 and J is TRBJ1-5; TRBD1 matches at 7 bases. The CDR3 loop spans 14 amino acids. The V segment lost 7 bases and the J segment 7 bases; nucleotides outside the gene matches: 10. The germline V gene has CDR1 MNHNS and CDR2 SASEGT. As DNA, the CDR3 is TGTGCCAGCAACCTTGGGACAGCCGACCAGCCCCAGCATTTT. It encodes CASNLGTADQPQHF.

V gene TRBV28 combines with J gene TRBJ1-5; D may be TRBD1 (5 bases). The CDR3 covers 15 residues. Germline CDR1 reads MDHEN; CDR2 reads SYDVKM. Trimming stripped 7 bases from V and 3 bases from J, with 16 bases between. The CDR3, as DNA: TGTGCCAGCACCCCTCGGAGGGGCCCCAATCAGCCCCAGCATTTT. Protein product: CASTPRRGPNQPQHF. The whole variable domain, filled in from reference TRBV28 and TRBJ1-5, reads DVKVTQSSRYLVKRTGEKVFLECVQDMDHENMFWYRQDPGLGLRLIYFSYDVKMKEKGDIPEGYSVSREKKERFSLILESASTNQTSMYLCASTPRRGPNQPQHFGDGTRLSIL.

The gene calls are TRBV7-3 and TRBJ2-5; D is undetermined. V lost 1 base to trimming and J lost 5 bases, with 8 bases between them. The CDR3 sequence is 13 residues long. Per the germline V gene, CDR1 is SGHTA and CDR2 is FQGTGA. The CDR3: CASSLNSAETQYF. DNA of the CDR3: TGTGCCAGCAGCTTAAACTCTGCGGAGACCCAGTACTTC.

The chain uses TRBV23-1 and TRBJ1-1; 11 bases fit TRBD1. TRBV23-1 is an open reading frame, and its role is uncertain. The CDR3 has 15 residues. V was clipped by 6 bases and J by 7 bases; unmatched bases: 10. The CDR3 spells CASSPRTGGCIEAFF. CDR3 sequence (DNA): TGCGCCAGCAGCCCCCGGACAGGGGGCTGCATTGAAGCTTTCTTT.

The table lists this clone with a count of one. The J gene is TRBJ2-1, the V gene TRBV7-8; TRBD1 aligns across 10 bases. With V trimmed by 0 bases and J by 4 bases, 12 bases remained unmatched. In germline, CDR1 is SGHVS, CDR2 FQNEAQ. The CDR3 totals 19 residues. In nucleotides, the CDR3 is TGTGCCAGCAGCTTAGCGTCACATATGGGGACAGGGGTATACAATGAGCAGTTCTTC. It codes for CASSLASHMGTGVYNEQFF.

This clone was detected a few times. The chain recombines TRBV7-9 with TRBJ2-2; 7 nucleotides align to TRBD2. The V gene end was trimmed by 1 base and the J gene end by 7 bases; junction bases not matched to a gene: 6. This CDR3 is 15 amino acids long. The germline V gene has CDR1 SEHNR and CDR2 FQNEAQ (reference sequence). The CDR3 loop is CASSLVPRGSGELFF. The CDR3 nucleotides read TGTGCCAGCAGCTTAGTTCCGCGCGGGAGCGGGGAGCTGTTTTTT.

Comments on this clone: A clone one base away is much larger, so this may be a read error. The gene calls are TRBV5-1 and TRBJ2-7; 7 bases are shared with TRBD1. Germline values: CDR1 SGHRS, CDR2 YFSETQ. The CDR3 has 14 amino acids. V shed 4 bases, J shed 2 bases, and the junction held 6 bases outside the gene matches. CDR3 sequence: CASSLGDSPYEQYF. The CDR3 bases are TGCGCCAGCAGCCTGGGGGACAGCCCCTACGAGCAGTACTTC.

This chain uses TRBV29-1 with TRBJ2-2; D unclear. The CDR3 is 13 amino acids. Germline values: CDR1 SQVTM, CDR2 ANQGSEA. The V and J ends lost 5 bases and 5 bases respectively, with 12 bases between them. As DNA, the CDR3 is TGCAGCGTTCGACCCACCGTAACCGGGGAGCTGTTTTTT. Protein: CSVRPTVTGELFF.

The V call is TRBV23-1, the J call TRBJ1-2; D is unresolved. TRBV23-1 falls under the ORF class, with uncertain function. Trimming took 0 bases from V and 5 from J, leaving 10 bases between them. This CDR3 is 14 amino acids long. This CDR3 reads CASSQSDGKYGYTF. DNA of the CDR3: TGCGCCAGCAGTCAATCCGACGGGAAATATGGCTACACCTTC.

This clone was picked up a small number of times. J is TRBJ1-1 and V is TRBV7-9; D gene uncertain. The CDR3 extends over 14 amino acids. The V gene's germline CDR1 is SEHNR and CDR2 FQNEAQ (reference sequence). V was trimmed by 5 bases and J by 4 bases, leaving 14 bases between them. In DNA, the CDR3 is TGTGCCAGCAGCCCGATGGACGGGGTCACTGAAGCTTTCTTT. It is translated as CASSPMDGVTEAFF.

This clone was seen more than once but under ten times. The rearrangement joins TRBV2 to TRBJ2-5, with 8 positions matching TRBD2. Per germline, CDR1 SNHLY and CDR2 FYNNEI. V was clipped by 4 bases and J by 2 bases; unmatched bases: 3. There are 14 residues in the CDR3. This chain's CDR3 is CASSGTSRQETQYF. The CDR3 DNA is TGTGCCAGCAGTGGGACTAGCAGACAAGAGACCCAGTACTTC.

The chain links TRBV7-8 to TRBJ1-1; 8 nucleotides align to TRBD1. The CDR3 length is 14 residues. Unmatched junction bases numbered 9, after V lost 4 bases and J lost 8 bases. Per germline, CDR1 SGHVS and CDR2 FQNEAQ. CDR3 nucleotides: TGTGCCAGCAGCTATCGACCCGGACAGGGAGAAGCTTTCTTT. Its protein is CASSYRPGQGEAFF.

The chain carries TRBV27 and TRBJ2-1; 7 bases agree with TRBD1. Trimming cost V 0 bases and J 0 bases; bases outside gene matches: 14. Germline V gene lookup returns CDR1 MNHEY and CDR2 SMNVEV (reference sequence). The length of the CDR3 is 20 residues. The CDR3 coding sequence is TGTGCCAGCAGTTTATCGGGGGCGGGCGGACAGGAAAGCTCCTACAATGAGCAGTTCTTC. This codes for CASSLSGAGGQESSYNEQFF.

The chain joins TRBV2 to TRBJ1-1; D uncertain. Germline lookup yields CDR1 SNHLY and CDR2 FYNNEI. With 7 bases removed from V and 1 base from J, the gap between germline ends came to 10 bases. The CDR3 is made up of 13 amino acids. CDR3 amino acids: CASTLLTNTEAFF. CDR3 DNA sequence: TGTGCCAGCACTCTACTTACGAACACTGAAGCTTTCTTT.

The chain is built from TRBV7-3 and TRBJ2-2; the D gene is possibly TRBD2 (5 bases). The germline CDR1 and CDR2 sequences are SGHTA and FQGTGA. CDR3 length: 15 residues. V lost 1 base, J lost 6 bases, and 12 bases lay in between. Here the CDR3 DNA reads TGTGCCAGCAGCTTAAAGGCTAGCCGGGCCGGGGAGCTGTTTTTT. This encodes CASSLKASRAGELFF.

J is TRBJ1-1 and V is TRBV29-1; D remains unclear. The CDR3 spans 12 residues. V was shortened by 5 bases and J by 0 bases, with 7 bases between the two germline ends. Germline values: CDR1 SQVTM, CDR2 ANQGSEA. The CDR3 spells CSVTNMNTEAFF. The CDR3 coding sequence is TGCAGCGTTACCAACATGAACACTGAAGCTTTCTTT.